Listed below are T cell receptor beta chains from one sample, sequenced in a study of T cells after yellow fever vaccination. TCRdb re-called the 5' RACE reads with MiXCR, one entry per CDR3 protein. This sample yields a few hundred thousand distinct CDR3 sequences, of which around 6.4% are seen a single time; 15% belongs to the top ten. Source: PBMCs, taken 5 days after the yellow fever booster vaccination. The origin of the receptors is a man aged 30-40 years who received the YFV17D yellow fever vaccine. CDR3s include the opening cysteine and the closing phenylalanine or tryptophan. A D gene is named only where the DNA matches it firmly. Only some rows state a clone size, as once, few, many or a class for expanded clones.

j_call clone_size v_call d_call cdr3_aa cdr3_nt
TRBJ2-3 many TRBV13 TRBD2 CASSLGSSGRAIDTQYF TGTGCCAGCAGCTTAGGATCTAGCGGGAGGGCCATAGATACGCAGTATTTT
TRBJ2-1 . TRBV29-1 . CSAQPSVADEQFF TGCAGCGCTCAACCCTCTGTAGCTGATGAGCAGTTCTTC
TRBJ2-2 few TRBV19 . CASSWGMNTGELFF TGTGCCAGTTCCTGGGGAATGAACACCGGGGAGCTGTTTTTT
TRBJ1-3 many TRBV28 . CASRVGSGNTIYF TGTGCCAGCAGGGTGGGCTCCGGAAACACCATATATTTT
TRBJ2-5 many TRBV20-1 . CSARRVQETQYF TGCAGTGCTAGGCGGGTTCAAGAGACCCAGTACTTC
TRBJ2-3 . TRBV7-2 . CASSLGRRASVDTQYF TGTGCCAGCAGCTTAGGGCGACGGGCATCTGTAGATACGCAGTATTTT
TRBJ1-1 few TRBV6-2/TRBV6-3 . CASSYSDYTEAFF TGTGCCAGCAGTTACTCGGATTACACTGAAGCTTTCTTT
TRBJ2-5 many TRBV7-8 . CASTPSIWKETQYF TGTGCCAGCACCCCTTCTATCTGGAAAGAGACCCAGTACTTC
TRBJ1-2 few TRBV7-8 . CASSSQSGDGYTF TGTGCCAGCAGCTCCCAGTCAGGGGATGGCTACACCTTC
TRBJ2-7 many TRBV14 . CASSQGPAGKTYEQYF TGTGCCAGCAGCCAAGGCCCCGCGGGGAAAACCTACGAGCAGTACTTC
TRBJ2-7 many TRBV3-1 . CASSLSGSLYEQYF TGTGCCAGCAGCCTTTCCGGCAGCCTTTACGAGCAGTACTTC
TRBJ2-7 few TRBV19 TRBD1 CASNPGTGDEQYF TGTGCCAGTAATCCAGGGACAGGGGACGAGCAGTACTTC
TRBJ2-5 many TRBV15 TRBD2 CATSRDRLSGSNQETQYF TGTGCCACCAGCAGAGACCGACTTAGCGGGAGTAACCAAGAGACCCAGTACTTC
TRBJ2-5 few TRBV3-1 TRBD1 CASSLTGSQETQYF TGTGCCAGCAGCCTGACAGGGAGCCAAGAGACCCAGTACTTC
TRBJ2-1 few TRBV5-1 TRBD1 CASSSGTGGKNEQFF TGCGCCAGCAGCTCCGGGACAGGGGGTAAGAATGAGCAGTTCTTC
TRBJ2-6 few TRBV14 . CASSTLGASGANVLTF TGTGCCAGCAGCACCCTCGGGGCCTCTGGGGCCAACGTCCTGACTTTC
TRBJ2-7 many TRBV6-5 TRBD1 CASSYSQGASYEQYF TGTGCCAGCAGTTACTCCCAGGGGGCCTCCTACGAGCAGTACTTC
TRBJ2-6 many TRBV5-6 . CASKEGPTGANVLTF TGTGCCAGCAAGGAAGGGCCCACTGGGGCCAACGTCCTGACTTTC
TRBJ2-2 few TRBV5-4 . CASSSFTRAGELFF TGTGCCAGCAGCTCCTTTACTCGCGCCGGGGAGCTGTTTTTT
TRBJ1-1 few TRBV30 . CAWSQNRGTEAFF TGTGCCTGGAGCCAGAATCGAGGGACTGAAGCTTTCTTT
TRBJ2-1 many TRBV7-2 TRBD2 CASSYGLAVYNEQFF TGTGCCAGCAGCTACGGACTAGCGGTGTACAATGAGCAGTTCTTC
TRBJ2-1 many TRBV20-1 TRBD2 CSARAGEAGGSYNEQFF TGCAGTGCTAGAGCTGGGGAGGCGGGAGGATCATACAATGAGCAGTTCTTC
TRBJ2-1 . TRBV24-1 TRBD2 CATSDPRLAGFPQFF TGTGCCACCAGTGACCCCAGACTAGCGGGTTTTCCCCAGTTCTTC
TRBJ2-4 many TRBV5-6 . CASSLGGGSAKNIQYF TGTGCCAGCAGCTTGGGAGGGGGTTCTGCCAAAAACATTCAGTACTTC
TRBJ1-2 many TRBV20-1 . CSARDTGLSGYTF TGCAGTGCTAGAGATACAGGGCTCTCTGGCTACACCTTC
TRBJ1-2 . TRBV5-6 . CASSTWGSRSNYGYTF TGTGCCAGCAGCACGTGGGGCAGCCGTTCTAACTATGGCTACACCTTC
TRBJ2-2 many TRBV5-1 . CASSLAELLTGELFF TGCGCCAGCAGCTTGGCCGAACTTTTAACCGGGGAGCTGTTTTTT
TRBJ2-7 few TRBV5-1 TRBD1 CASKGAGNYYEQYF TGCGCCAGCAAGGGGGCAGGCAATTACTACGAGCAGTACTTC
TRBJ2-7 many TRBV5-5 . CASSLLVTGPYEQYF TGTGCCAGCAGCTTGTTGGTAACAGGCCCCTACGAGCAGTACTTC
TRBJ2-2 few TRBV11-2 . CASSISRNTGELFF TGTGCCAGCAGCATCTCCAGGAACACCGGGGAGCTGTTTTTT
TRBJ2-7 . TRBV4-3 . CASSQAFGHPNYEQYF TGCGCCAGCAGCCAAGCCTTCGGACATCCTAACTACGAGCAGTACTTC
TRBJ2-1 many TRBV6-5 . CASSYSIRNEQFF TGTGCCAGCAGTTACTCGATAAGGAATGAGCAGTTCTTC
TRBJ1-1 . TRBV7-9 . CASSSSGANTEAFF TGTGCCAGCAGCTCTTCCGGGGCCAACACTGAAGCTTTCTTT
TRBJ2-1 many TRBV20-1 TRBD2 CSARTSGRAGDEQFF TGCAGTGCCCGGACTAGCGGGAGGGCCGGCGATGAGCAGTTCTTC
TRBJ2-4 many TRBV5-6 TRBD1 CASSWDSQNIQYF TGTGCCAGCAGCTGGGACAGTCAAAACATTCAGTACTTC
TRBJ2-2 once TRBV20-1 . CCAREAGNTGELFF TGCTGTGCTAGAGAGGCAGGGAACACCGGGGAGCTGTTTTTT
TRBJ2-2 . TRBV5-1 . CASSVETTNTGELFF TGCGCCAGCAGCGTCGAAACTACCAACACCGGGGAGCTGTTTTTT
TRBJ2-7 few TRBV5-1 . CASSPMGAHEQYF TGCGCCAGCAGCCCTATGGGGGCCCACGAGCAGTACTTC
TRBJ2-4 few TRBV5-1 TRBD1 CASSSTGVQYF TGCGCCAGCAGCTCGACAGGGGTTCAGTACTTC
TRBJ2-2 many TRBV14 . CASSPHTGELFF TGTGCCAGCAGCCCTCACACCGGGGAGCTGTTTTTT
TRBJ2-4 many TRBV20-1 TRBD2 CSARAGGTGNIQYF TGCAGTGCTAGAGCGGGAGGAACCGGTAACATTCAGTACTTC
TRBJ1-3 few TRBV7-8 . CASSLASGRNTIYF TGTGCCAGCAGCTTAGCCTCCGGGCGAAACACCATATATTTT
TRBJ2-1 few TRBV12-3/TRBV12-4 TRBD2 CASSFGLGGRNEQFF TGTGCCAGCAGTTTTGGCTTGGGCGGGAGAAATGAGCAGTTCTTC
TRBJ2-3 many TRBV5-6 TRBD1 CASSLEAGQGQTQYF TGTGCCAGCAGCTTGGAAGCGGGACAGGGTCAAACGCAGTATTTT
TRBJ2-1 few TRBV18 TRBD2 CASSPGTSGVSQGTYNEQFF TGTGCCAGCTCACCAGGGACTAGCGGGGTTTCGCAGGGGACCTACAATGAGCAGTTCTTC
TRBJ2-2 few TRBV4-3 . CASSQQTQRVKTGELFF TGCGCCAGCAGCCAACAGACCCAGCGGGTAAAAACCGGGGAGCTGTTTTTT
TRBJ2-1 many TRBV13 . CASSLMVALGNEQFF TGTGCCAGCAGCTTAATGGTGGCGTTGGGCAATGAGCAGTTCTTC
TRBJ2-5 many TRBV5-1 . CASSTGLRETQYF TGCGCCAGCAGCACGGGACTGAGGGAGACCCAGTACTTC
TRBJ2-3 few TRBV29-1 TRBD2 CSVVLAPGLAGPTDTQYF TGCAGCGTTGTCCTGGCCCCGGGACTAGCGGGGCCCACAGATACGCAGTATTTT
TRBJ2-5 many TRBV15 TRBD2 CATSRDPLYSGIDETQYF TGTGCCACCAGCAGAGATCCCCTATACAGCGGGATAGATGAGACCCAGTACTTC
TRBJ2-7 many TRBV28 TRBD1 CASRVSDRGGWEQYF TGTGCCAGCAGGGTTTCGGACAGGGGAGGATGGGAGCAGTACTTC
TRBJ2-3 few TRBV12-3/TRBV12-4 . CASSLRARDTQYF TGTGCCAGCAGTTTAAGGGCCAGAGATACGCAGTATTTT
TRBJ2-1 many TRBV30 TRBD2 CAWRGLAGYNEQFF TGTGCCTGGAGGGGACTAGCGGGATACAATGAGCAGTTCTTC
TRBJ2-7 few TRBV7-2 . CASSLRRLSYEQYF TGTGCCAGCAGCTTAAGACGGCTCTCCTACGAGCAGTACTTC
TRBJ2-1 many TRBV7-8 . CASSLEETLSYNEQFF TGTGCCAGCAGCTTAGAGGAGACCTTATCCTACAATGAGCAGTTCTTC